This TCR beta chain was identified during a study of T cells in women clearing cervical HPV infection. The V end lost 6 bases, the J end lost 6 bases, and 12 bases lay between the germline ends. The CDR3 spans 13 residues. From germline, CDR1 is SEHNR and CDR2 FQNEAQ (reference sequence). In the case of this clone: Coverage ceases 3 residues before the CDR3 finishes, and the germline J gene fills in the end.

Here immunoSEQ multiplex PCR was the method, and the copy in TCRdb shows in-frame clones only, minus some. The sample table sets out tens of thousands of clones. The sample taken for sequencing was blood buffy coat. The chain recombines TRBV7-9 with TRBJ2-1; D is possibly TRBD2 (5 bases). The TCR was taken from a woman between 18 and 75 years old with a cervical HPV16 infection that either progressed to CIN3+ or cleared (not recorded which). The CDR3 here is CASRDASSNEQFF. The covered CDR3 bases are TGTGCCAGCAGAGACGCTAGCAGCAATGAG.